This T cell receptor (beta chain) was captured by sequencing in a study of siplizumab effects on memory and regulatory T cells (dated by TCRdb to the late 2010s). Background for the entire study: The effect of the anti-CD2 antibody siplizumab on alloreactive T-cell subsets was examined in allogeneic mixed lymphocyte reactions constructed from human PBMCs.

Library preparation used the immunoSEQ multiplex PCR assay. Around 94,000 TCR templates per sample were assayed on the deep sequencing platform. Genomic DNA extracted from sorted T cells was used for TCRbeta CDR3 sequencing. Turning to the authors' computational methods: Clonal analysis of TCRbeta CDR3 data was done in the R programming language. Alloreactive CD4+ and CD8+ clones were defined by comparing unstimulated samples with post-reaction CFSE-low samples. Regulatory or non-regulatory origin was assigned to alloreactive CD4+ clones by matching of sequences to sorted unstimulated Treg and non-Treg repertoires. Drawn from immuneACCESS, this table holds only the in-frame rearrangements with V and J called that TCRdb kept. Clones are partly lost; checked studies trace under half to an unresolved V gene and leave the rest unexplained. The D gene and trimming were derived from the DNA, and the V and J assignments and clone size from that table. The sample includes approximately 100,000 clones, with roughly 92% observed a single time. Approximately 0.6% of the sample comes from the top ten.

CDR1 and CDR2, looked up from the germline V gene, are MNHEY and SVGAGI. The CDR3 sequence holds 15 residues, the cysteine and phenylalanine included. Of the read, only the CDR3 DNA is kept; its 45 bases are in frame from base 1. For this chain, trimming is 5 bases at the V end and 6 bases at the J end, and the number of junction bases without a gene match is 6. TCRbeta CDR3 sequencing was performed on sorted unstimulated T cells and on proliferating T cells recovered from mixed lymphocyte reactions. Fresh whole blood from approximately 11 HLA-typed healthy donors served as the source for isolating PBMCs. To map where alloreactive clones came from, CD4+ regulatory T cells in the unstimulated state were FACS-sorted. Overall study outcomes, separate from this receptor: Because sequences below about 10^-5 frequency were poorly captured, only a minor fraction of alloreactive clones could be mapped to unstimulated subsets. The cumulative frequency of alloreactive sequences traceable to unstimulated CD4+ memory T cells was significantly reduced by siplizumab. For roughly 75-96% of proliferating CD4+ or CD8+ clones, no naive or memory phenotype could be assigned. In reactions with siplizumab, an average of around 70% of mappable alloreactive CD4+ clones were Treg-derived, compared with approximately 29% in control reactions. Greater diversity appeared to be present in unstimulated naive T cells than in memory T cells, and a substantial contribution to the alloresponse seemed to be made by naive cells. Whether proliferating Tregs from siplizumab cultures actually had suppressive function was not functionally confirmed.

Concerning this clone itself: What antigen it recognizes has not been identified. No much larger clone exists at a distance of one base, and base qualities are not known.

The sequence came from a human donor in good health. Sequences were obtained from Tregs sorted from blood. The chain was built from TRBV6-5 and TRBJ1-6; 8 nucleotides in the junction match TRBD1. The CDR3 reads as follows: CASSRQGLANSPLHF. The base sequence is TGTGCCAGCAGTCGACAGGGGTTAGCTAATTCACCCCTCCACTTT.